These T cell receptor beta chains were read from a single sample in a study of technical replicates of blood from several donors. Method: immunoSEQ multiplex PCR; TCRdb's copy keeps in-frame clones and lacks some. The top ten hold 0.25% to 0.3% of the sample, which has more than 65,000 clones, nearly 98% seen once. Sequencing used T cells isolated from PBMCs. The receptors come from a human donor in good health. The CDR3 runs from the conserved cysteine through the conserved F or W. Fields, in order: J gene, V gene, clone size, CDR3 length, D gene, CDR3 DNA, CDR3 protein. A D gene is named only where the DNA matches it firmly. The listing skips clone size in some rows; elsewhere it reads once, few, many or a size class.

j_call: TRBJ1-2; v_call: TRBV13; clone_size: once; cdr3_length: 16; d_call: TRBD1; cdr3_nt: TGTGCCAGCAGCTTCCAATCCCCAGGGGGCAGGGATGGCTACACCTTC; cdr3_aa: CASSFQSPGGRDGYTF
j_call: TRBJ2-7; v_call: TRBV25-1; clone_size: .; cdr3_length: 14; d_call: .; cdr3_nt: TGTGCCAGCAGTGAGTCCTTCCAGGGGCCCGAGCAGTACTTC; cdr3_aa: CASSESFQGPEQYF
j_call: TRBJ2-3; v_call: TRBV27; clone_size: .; cdr3_length: 16; d_call: .; cdr3_nt: TGTGCCAGCAGTCTAGGGCATGGGCGGGGCACAGATACGCAGTATTTT; cdr3_aa: CASSLGHGRGTDTQYF
j_call: TRBJ2-1; v_call: TRBV6-5; clone_size: .; cdr3_length: 14; d_call: .; cdr3_nt: TGTGCCAGCAGGGGGGGGGCCCGATACAATGAGCAGTTCTTC; cdr3_aa: CASRGGARYNEQFF
j_call: TRBJ1-1; v_call: TRBV18; clone_size: .; cdr3_length: 11; d_call: .; cdr3_nt: TGTGCCAGCTCGACGGGTCTGGAAGCTTTCTTT; cdr3_aa: CASSTGLEAFF
j_call: TRBJ1-2; v_call: TRBV25-1; clone_size: .; cdr3_length: 13; d_call: .; cdr3_nt: TGTGCCAGCAGTGCAGGGTTGGACTATGGCTACACCTTC; cdr3_aa: CASSAGLDYGYTF
j_call: TRBJ2-5; v_call: TRBV11-2; clone_size: once; cdr3_length: 14; d_call: .; cdr3_nt: TGTGCCAGCAGCTCGCGGACAGTTCAAGAGACCCAGTACTTC; cdr3_aa: CASSSRTVQETQYF
j_call: TRBJ2-7; v_call: TRBV4-3; clone_size: once; cdr3_length: 14; d_call: .; cdr3_nt: TGCGCCAGCAGCTCCTCCGGGACACAATACGAGCAGTACTTC; cdr3_aa: CASSSSGTQYEQYF
j_call: TRBJ2-7; v_call: TRBV6-5; clone_size: .; cdr3_length: 15; d_call: TRBD2; cdr3_nt: TGTGCCAGCAGTTACAGCCTAGCGGGGCCCTACGAGCAGTACTTC; cdr3_aa: CASSYSLAGPYEQYF
j_call: TRBJ2-7; v_call: TRBV29-1; clone_size: .; cdr3_length: 11; d_call: .; cdr3_nt: TGCAGCGTTATGGCAGGTTACGAGCAGTACTTC; cdr3_aa: CSVMAGYEQYF
j_call: TRBJ1-1; v_call: TRBV27; clone_size: .; cdr3_length: 13; d_call: .; cdr3_nt: TGTGCCAGCAGTTTAAGCCGGAACACTGAAGCTTTCTTT; cdr3_aa: CASSLSRNTEAFF
j_call: TRBJ2-7; v_call: TRBV4-1; clone_size: .; cdr3_length: 16; d_call: TRBD2; cdr3_nt: TGCGCCAGCAGCCAAGAGCGAGGCAGCGGGAGGGCCGAGCAGTACTTC; cdr3_aa: CASSQERGSGRAEQYF
j_call: TRBJ2-5; v_call: TRBV7-2; clone_size: .; cdr3_length: 13; d_call: .; cdr3_nt: TGTGCCAGCAGCGAGGGACTTCGGGAGACCCAGTACTTC; cdr3_aa: CASSEGLRETQYF
j_call: TRBJ2-3; v_call: TRBV5-8; clone_size: .; cdr3_length: 14; d_call: .; cdr3_nt: TGTGCCAGCAGCCCCGCAACCACTATTGATACGCAGTATTTT; cdr3_aa: CASSPATTIDTQYF
j_call: TRBJ2-3; v_call: TRBV27; clone_size: .; cdr3_length: 14; d_call: TRBD2; cdr3_nt: TGTGCCAGCAGTTTATCAGCGGGGACAGATACGCAGTATTTT; cdr3_aa: CASSLSAGTDTQYF
j_call: TRBJ2-2; v_call: TRBV13; clone_size: .; cdr3_length: 15; d_call: .; cdr3_nt: TGTGCCAGCAGCTCCGGGACTTCCAACACCGGGGAGCTGTTTTTT; cdr3_aa: CASSSGTSNTGELFF
j_call: TRBJ2-5; v_call: TRBV5-6; clone_size: .; cdr3_length: 15; d_call: .; cdr3_nt: TGTGCCAGCAGCTCTCTCGGAGGAACGCGAGAGACCCAGTACTTC; cdr3_aa: CASSSLGGTRETQYF
j_call: TRBJ1-5; v_call: TRBV5-6; clone_size: .; cdr3_length: 17; d_call: TRBD1; cdr3_nt: TGTGCCAGCAGCCGCTATGGCATGACAGGGGGCAATCAGCCCCAGCATTTT; cdr3_aa: CASSRYGMTGGNQPQHF
j_call: TRBJ2-3; v_call: TRBV27; clone_size: .; cdr3_length: 14; d_call: TRBD1; cdr3_nt: TGTGCCAGCAGTTGGACAGGGGATAGAGATACGCAGTATTTT; cdr3_aa: CASSWTGDRDTQYF
j_call: TRBJ1-2; v_call: TRBV5-1; clone_size: .; cdr3_length: 17; d_call: .; cdr3_nt: TGCGCCAGCAGACTCCCCCCTCAGGAGGGTATCCGTCATGGCTACACCTTC; cdr3_aa: CASRLPPQEGIRHGYTF
j_call: TRBJ2-7; v_call: TRBV5-1; clone_size: .; cdr3_length: 15; d_call: TRBD2; cdr3_nt: TGCGCCAGCAGCCCCGGACTAGCGGGAGTCTACGAGCAGTACTTC; cdr3_aa: CASSPGLAGVYEQYF
j_call: TRBJ1-1; v_call: TRBV6-1; clone_size: .; cdr3_length: 12; d_call: .; cdr3_nt: TGTGCCAGCCGGTGGTTGAACACTGAAGCTTTCTTT; cdr3_aa: CASRWLNTEAFF
j_call: TRBJ2-7; v_call: TRBV19; clone_size: .; cdr3_length: 15; d_call: .; cdr3_nt: TGTGCCAGTAGTTGGGCCTCAGGGGGGTTCGGCGAGCAGTACTTC; cdr3_aa: CASSWASGGFGEQYF
j_call: TRBJ2-1; v_call: TRBV27; clone_size: .; cdr3_length: 14; d_call: TRBD2; cdr3_nt: TGTGCCAGCAGTCCCGGGGGGATGTACAATGAGCAGTTCTTC; cdr3_aa: CASSPGGMYNEQFF
j_call: TRBJ1-1; v_call: TRBV6-1; clone_size: .; cdr3_length: 14; d_call: .; cdr3_nt: TGTGCCAGCAGCGTAGTAGGGGCGCAAACTGAAGCTTTCTTT; cdr3_aa: CASSVVGAQTEAFF
j_call: TRBJ1-1; v_call: TRBV11-2; clone_size: .; cdr3_length: 15; d_call: .; cdr3_nt: TGTGCCAGCAGCCCATGGGAATGGGGAGTCACTGAAGCTTTCTTT; cdr3_aa: CASSPWEWGVTEAFF
j_call: TRBJ2-3; v_call: TRBV10-3; clone_size: .; cdr3_length: 13; d_call: .; cdr3_nt: TGTGCCATAATGCGACAGGGCACAGATACGCAGTATTTT; cdr3_aa: CAIMRQGTDTQYF
j_call: TRBJ2-2; v_call: TRBV7-3; clone_size: .; cdr3_length: 15; d_call: TRBD2; cdr3_nt: TGTGCCAGCAGCTCAGCGGGAGGTCTCGCCGGGGAGCTGTTTTTT; cdr3_aa: CASSSAGGLAGELFF
j_call: TRBJ2-7; v_call: TRBV29-1; clone_size: .; cdr3_length: 14; d_call: TRBD1; cdr3_nt: TGCAGCGTAGGTGGGGCAGGGGGATCCTACGAGCAGTACTTC; cdr3_aa: CSVGGAGGSYEQYF
j_call: TRBJ2-1; v_call: TRBV6-6; clone_size: .; cdr3_length: 14; d_call: .; cdr3_nt: TGTGCCAGCAGTTACGTCCCGGGTTACAATGAGCAGTTCTTC; cdr3_aa: CASSYVPGYNEQFF
j_call: TRBJ2-1; v_call: TRBV29-1; clone_size: .; cdr3_length: 15; d_call: .; cdr3_nt: TGCAGCGTTGAAGATGAGGCGACAGCGAACAATGAGCAGTTCTTC; cdr3_aa: CSVEDEATANNEQFF
j_call: TRBJ2-1; v_call: TRBV7-9; clone_size: .; cdr3_length: 15; d_call: TRBD2; cdr3_nt: TGTGCCAGCTATTGGACTAGCGGGAGGGCAAATGAGCAGTTCTTC; cdr3_aa: CASYWTSGRANEQFF
j_call: TRBJ2-2; v_call: TRBV7-9; clone_size: .; cdr3_length: 14; d_call: .; cdr3_nt: TGTGCCAGCAGCACGGACAGGAACACCGGGGAGCTGTTTTTT; cdr3_aa: CASSTDRNTGELFF
j_call: TRBJ2-1; v_call: TRBV4-3; clone_size: .; cdr3_length: 12; d_call: .; cdr3_nt: TGCGCCAGCAGCCAAGACTATTACGAGCAGTTCTTC; cdr3_aa: CASSQDYYEQFF
j_call: TRBJ2-2; v_call: TRBV11-2; clone_size: .; cdr3_length: 15; d_call: .; cdr3_nt: TGTGCCAGCAGCTTAGCTGGACTCGATACCGGGGAGCTGTTTTTT; cdr3_aa: CASSLAGLDTGELFF
j_call: TRBJ1-3; v_call: TRBV9; clone_size: .; cdr3_length: 16; d_call: .; cdr3_nt: TGTGCCAGCAGCCCGTCCCCGGGGGAGACTGGAAACACCATATATTTT; cdr3_aa: CASSPSPGETGNTIYF
j_call: TRBJ1-1; v_call: TRBV9; clone_size: .; cdr3_length: 13; d_call: .; cdr3_nt: TGTGCCAGCAGCGTAGCTGAAATGACGGGAGCTTTCTTT; cdr3_aa: CASSVAEMTGAFF
j_call: TRBJ2-1; v_call: TRBV2; clone_size: .; cdr3_length: 9; d_call: .; cdr3_nt: TGTGCCAACAACAATGAGCAGTTCTTC; cdr3_aa: CANNNEQFF
j_call: TRBJ1-5; v_call: TRBV9; clone_size: .; cdr3_length: 13; d_call: TRBD1; cdr3_nt: TGTGCCAGCGGGGACAGCGAAAGTCAGCCCCAGCATTTT; cdr3_aa: CASGDSESQPQHF
j_call: TRBJ1-2; v_call: TRBV5-4; clone_size: .; cdr3_length: 13; d_call: .; cdr3_nt: TGTGCCAGCAGCCCTGACTTATCAGATGGCTACACCTTC; cdr3_aa: CASSPDLSDGYTF
j_call: TRBJ2-3; v_call: TRBV7-3; clone_size: .; cdr3_length: 14; d_call: .; cdr3_nt: TGTGCCAGCAGCTTAATGGCAGAACCAGATACGCAGTATTTT; cdr3_aa: CASSLMAEPDTQYF
j_call: TRBJ2-2; v_call: TRBV18; clone_size: .; cdr3_length: 18; d_call: .; cdr3_nt: TGTGCCAGCTCACGTCCTACGTCCCAAGCGAAAGGCGCCGGGGAGCTGTTTTTT; cdr3_aa: CASSRPTSQAKGAGELFF
j_call: TRBJ1-2; v_call: TRBV5-1; clone_size: .; cdr3_length: 13; d_call: .; cdr3_nt: TGCGCCAGCAGCTTGTTTGTCTCCTATGGCTACACCTTC; cdr3_aa: CASSLFVSYGYTF
j_call: TRBJ2-2; v_call: TRBV7-9; clone_size: .; cdr3_length: 14; d_call: TRBD1; cdr3_nt: TGTGCCAGCAGCTTGACAGGGGGAACCGGGGAGCTGTTTTTT; cdr3_aa: CASSLTGGTGELFF
j_call: TRBJ1-1; v_call: TRBV25-1; clone_size: .; cdr3_length: 18; d_call: TRBD1; cdr3_nt: TGTGCCAGCAGTGATTCCAGGGGGCGCGGGATAAGGAACACTGAAGCTTTCTTT; cdr3_aa: CASSDSRGRGIRNTEAFF
j_call: TRBJ2-7; v_call: TRBV4-2; clone_size: .; cdr3_length: 13; d_call: .; cdr3_nt: TGTGCCAGCAGCCAAGTTGTGGGGCCCGAGCAGTACTTC; cdr3_aa: CASSQVVGPEQYF
j_call: TRBJ2-1; v_call: TRBV9; clone_size: .; cdr3_length: 15; d_call: TRBD1; cdr3_nt: TGTGCCAGCAGCGTACAAGGACAGGGGGTAAATGAGCAGTTCTTC; cdr3_aa: CASSVQGQGVNEQFF
j_call: TRBJ1-4; v_call: TRBV2; clone_size: .; cdr3_length: 14; d_call: TRBD1; cdr3_nt: TGTGCCAGCAGCCTGGGGACAGGGGAAGAAAAACTGTTTTTT; cdr3_aa: CASSLGTGEEKLFF
j_call: TRBJ2-3; v_call: TRBV7-9; clone_size: .; cdr3_length: 15; d_call: TRBD2; cdr3_nt: TGTGCCAGCAGCTATAGCGGGGCTATCACAGATACGCAGTATTTT; cdr3_aa: CASSYSGAITDTQYF
j_call: TRBJ2-3; v_call: TRBV7-2; clone_size: .; cdr3_length: 15; d_call: .; cdr3_nt: TGTGCCAGCAGCCCCAGGAGGCATGTAGCAGATACGCAGTATTTT; cdr3_aa: CASSPRRHVADTQYF
j_call: TRBJ1-5; v_call: TRBV30; clone_size: .; cdr3_length: 14; d_call: .; cdr3_nt: TGTGCCTGGAGCATAGACAGCCCCAATCAGCCCCAGCATTTT; cdr3_aa: CAWSIDSPNQPQHF
j_call: TRBJ1-5; v_call: TRBV2; clone_size: .; cdr3_length: 13; d_call: .; cdr3_nt: TGTGCCAGCACCGGCGGGGGGGCTCAGCCCCAGCATTTT; cdr3_aa: CASTGGGAQPQHF
j_call: TRBJ1-5; v_call: TRBV25-1; clone_size: .; cdr3_length: 13; d_call: TRBD1; cdr3_nt: TGTGCCAGCAGTCGACAGGGTTCGCAGCCCCAGCATTTT; cdr3_aa: CASSRQGSQPQHF
j_call: TRBJ2-5; v_call: TRBV12-5; clone_size: .; cdr3_length: 13; d_call: TRBD2; cdr3_nt: TGTGCTAGCATACTAGCGGGAGGGGAGACCCAGTACTTC; cdr3_aa: CASILAGGETQYF